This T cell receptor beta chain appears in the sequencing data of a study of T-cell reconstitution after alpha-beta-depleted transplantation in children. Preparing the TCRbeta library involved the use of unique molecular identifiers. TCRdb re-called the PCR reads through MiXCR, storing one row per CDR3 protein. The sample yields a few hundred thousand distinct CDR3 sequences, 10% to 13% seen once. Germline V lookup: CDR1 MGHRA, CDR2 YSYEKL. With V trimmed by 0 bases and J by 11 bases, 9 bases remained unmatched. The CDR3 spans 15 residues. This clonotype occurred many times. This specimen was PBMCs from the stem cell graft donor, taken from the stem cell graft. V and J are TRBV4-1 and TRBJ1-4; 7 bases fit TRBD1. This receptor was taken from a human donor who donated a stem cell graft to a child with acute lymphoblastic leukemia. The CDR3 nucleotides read TGCGCCAGCAGCCAAGATCACAGGGGCCCTTGGAAACTGTTTTTT. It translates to CASSQDHRGPWKLFF.